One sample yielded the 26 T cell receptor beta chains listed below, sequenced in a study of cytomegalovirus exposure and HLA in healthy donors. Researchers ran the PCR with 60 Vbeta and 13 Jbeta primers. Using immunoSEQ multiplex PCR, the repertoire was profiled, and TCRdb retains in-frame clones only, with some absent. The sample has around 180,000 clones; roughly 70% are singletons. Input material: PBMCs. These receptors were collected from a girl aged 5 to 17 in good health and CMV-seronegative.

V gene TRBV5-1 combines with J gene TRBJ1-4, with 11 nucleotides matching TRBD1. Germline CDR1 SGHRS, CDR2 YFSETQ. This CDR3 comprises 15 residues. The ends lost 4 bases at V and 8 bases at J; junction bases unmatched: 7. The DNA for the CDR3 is TGCGCCAGCAGCCTAAGGACAGGGGGCCGGGAAAAACTGTTTTTT. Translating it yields CASSLRTGGREKLFF.

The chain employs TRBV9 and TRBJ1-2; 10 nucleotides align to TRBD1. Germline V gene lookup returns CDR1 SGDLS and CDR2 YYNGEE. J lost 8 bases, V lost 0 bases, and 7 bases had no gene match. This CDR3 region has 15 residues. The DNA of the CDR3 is TGTGCCAGCAGCGTAGGGGGACAGGGGCAATGGGGCTACACCTTC. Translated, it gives CASSVGGQGQWGYTF.

Here the CDR3 DNA reads TGTGCCAGCAGTCCTGGGGGCAGCTCCTACAATGAGCAGTTCTTC. Encoded protein: CASSPGGSSYNEQFF. This chain links TRBV28 with TRBJ2-1, with D perhaps matching TRBD1 (6 bases). Per germline, CDR1 MDHEN and CDR2 SYDVKM. V lost 5 bases and J lost 0, with 11 bases in between. The CDR3 has 15 amino acids.

This CDR3 is CASSQQGMRGYTF. The CDR3 coding sequence is TGTGCCAGCAGTCAACAGGGTATGAGGGGCTACACCTTC. The chain couples TRBV2 to TRBJ1-2; D might be TRBD1 (6 bases). CDR1 is SNHLY and CDR2 is FYNNEI in the germline V gene. V was clipped by 5 bases and J by 8 bases, with 15 bases between them. The CDR3 has 13 amino acids.

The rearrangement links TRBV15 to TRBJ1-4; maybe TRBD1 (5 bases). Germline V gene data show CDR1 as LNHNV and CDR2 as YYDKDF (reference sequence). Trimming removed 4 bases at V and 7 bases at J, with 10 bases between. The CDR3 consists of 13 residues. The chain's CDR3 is CATSTGSLEKLFF. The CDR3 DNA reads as TGTGCCACCAGCACAGGGTCTCTTGAAAAACTGTTTTTT.

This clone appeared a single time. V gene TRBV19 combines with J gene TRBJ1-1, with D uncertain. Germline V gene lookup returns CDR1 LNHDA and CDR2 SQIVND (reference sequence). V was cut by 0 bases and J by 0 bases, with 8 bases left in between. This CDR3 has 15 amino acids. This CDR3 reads CASSIEGKMNTEAFF. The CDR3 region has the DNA TGTGCCAGTAGTATAGAGGGCAAGATGAACACTGAAGCTTTCTTT.

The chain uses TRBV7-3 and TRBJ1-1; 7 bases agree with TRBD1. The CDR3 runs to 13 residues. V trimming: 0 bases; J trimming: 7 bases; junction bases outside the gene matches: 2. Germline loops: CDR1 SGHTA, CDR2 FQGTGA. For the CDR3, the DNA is TGTGCCAGCAGCTTAACGCAGGGGGTTGAAGCTTTCTTT. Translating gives CASSLTQGVEAFF.

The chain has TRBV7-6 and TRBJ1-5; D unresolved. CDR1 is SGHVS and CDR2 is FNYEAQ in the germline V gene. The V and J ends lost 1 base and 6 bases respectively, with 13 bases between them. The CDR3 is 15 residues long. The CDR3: CASSLGARGGQPQHF. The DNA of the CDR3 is TGTGCCAGCAGCTTAGGAGCGCGTGGCGGTCAGCCCCAGCATTTT.

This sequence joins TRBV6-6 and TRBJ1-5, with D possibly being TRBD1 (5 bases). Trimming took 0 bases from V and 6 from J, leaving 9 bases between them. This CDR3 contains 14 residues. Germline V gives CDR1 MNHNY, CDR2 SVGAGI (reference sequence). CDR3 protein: CASSYSGVGQPQHF. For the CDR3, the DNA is TGTGCCAGCAGTTACTCAGGGGTAGGTCAGCCCCAGCATTTT.

CDR3 amino acids: CASSHASGPYEQYF. CDR3 sequence (DNA): TGTGCCAGCAGTCACGCTAGCGGCCCATACGAGCAGTACTTC. The V gene is TRBV6-5, the J gene TRBJ2-7; TRBD2 matches at 7 bases. With 5 bases clipped from V and 4 bases from J, the junction kept 8 bases outside the gene matches. The CDR3 extends over 14 amino acids. Germline CDR1 reads MNHEY; CDR2 reads SVGAGI.

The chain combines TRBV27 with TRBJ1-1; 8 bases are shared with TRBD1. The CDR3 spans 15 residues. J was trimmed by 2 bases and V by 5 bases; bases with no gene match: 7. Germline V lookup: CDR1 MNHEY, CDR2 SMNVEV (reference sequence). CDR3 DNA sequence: TGTGCCAGCAGTGGGACCGGGACAGGAAACACTGAAGCTTTCTTT. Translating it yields CASSGTGTGNTEAFF.

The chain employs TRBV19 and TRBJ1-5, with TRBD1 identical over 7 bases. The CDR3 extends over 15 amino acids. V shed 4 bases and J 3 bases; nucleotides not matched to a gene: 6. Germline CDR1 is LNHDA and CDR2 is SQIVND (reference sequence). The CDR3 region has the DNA TGTGCCAGTAGTAACCGACAGGGCTCCAATCAGCCCCAGCATTTT. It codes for CASSNRQGSNQPQHF.

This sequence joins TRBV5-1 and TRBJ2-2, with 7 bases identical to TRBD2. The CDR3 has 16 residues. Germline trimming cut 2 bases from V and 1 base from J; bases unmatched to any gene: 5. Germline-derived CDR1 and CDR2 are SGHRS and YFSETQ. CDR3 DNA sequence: TGCGCCAGCAGCTTTCCGCGCGGGGGGAACACCGGGGAGCTGTTTTTT. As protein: CASSFPRGGNTGELFF.

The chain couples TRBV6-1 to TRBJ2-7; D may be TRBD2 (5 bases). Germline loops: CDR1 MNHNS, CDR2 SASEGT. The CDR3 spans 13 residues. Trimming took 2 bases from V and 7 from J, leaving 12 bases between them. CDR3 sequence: CASSENMSGEQYF. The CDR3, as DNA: TGTGCCAGCAGTGAAAATATGTCGGGAGAGCAGTACTTC.

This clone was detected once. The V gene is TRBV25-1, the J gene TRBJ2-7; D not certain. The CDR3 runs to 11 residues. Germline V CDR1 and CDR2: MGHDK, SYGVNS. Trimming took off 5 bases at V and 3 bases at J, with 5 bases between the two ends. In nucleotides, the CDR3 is TGTGCCAGCAGTAACTACTACGAGCAGTACTTC. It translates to CASSNYYEQYF.

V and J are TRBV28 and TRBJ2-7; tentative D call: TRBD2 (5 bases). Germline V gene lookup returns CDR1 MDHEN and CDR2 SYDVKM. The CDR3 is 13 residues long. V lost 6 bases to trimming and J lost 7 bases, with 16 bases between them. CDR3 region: CASRSADHSEQYF. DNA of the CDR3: TGTGCCAGCAGGTCAGCGGATCATAGTGAGCAGTACTTC.

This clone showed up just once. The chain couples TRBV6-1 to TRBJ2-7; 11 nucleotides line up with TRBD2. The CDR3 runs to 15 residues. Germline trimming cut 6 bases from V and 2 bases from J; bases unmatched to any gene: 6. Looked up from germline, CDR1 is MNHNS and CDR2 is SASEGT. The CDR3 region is CASRDLSGGAYEQYF. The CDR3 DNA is TGTGCCAGCAGGGACCTTAGCGGGGGGGCCTACGAGCAGTACTTC.

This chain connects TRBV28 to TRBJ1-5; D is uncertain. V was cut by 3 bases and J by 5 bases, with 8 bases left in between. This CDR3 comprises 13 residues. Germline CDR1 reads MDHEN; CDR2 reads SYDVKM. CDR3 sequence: CASSLRIDQPQHF. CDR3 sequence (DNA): TGTGCCAGCAGTTTGAGGATTGATCAGCCCCAGCATTTT.

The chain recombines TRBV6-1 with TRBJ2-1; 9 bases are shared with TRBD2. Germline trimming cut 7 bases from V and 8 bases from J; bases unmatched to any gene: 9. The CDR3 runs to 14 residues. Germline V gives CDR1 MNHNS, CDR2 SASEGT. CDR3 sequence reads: CASMGRGGHDEQFF. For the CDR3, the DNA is TGTGCCAGCATGGGGCGGGGGGGACACGATGAGCAGTTCTTC.

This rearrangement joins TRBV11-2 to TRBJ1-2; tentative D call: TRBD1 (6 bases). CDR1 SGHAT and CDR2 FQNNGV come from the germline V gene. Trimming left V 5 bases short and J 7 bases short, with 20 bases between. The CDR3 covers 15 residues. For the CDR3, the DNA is TGTGCCAGCAGCACGACCCCTTACAGGGTCCGTGGCTACACCTTC. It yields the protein CASSTTPYRVRGYTF.

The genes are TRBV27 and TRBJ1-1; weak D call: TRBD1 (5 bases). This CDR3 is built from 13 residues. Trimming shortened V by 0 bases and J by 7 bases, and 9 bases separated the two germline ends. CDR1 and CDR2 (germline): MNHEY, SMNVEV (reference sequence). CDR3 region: CASSLSHRNEAFF. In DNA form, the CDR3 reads TGTGCCAGCAGTTTATCGCACAGGAATGAAGCTTTCTTT.

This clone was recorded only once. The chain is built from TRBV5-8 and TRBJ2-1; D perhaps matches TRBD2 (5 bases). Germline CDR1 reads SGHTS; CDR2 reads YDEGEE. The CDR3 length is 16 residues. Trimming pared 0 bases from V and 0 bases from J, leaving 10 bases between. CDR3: CASSLVRGSSYNEQFF. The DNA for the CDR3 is TGTGCCAGCAGCTTGGTGAGAGGGAGCTCCTACAATGAGCAGTTCTTC.

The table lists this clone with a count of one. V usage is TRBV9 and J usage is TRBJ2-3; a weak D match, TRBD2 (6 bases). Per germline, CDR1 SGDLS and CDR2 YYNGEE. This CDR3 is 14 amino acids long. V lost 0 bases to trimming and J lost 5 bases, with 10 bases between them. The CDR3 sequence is CASSVAPGVDTQYF. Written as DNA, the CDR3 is TGTGCCAGCAGCGTAGCCCCGGGGGTAGATACGCAGTATTTT.

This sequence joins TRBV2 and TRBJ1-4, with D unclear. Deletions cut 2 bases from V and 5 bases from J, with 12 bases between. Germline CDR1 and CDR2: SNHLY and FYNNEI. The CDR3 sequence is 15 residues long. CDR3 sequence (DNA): TGTGCCAGCAGTGAATGGGCAGCCCAAAATGAAAAACTGTTTTTT. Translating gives CASSEWAAQNEKLFF. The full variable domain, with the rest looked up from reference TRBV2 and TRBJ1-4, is EPEVTQTPSHQVTQMGQEVILRCVPISNHLYFYWYRQILGQKVEFLVSFYNNEISEKSEIFDDQFSVERPDGSNFTLKIRSTKLEDSAMYFCASSEWAAQNEKLFFGSGTQLSVL.

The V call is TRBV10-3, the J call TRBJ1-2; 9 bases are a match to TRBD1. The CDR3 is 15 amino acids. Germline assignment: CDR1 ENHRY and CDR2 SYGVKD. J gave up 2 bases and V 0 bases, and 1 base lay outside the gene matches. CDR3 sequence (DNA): TGTGCCATCAGTGAGTCGGGGACAGGGAACTATGGCTACACCTTC. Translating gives CAISESGTGNYGYTF.

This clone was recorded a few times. The DNA for the CDR3 is TGTGCCAGTAGTATAGCGTTACAGAACTATGGCTACACCTTC. It is translated as CASSIALQNYGYTF. The gene calls are TRBV19 and TRBJ1-2; D gene unclear. This CDR3 comprises 14 residues. CDR1 is LNHDA, CDR2 SQIVND, per germline (reference sequence). V was cut by 1 base and J by 2 bases, with 8 bases left in between.